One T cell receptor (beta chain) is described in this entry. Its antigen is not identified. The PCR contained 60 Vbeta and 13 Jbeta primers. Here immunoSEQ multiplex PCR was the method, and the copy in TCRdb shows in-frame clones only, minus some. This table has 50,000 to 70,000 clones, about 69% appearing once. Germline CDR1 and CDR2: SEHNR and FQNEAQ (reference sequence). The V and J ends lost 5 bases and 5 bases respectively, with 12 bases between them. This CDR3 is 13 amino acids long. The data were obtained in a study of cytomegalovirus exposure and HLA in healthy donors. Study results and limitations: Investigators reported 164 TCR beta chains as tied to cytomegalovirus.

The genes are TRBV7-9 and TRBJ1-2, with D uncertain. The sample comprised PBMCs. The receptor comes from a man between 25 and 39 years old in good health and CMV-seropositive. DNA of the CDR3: TGTGCCAGCAGCCCCCTTTACTCTTATGGCTACACCTTC. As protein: CASSPLYSYGYTF.